These 18 T cell receptor beta chains originate from one sample sequenced in a study of beta chain features in type 1 diabetes. General study findings and limits: Shorter TCRB CDR3s, moderately but significantly so, marked every one of the four CD4+ subsets in Type 1 diabetes patients.

Of the isolated RNA, all was reverse transcribed, and so the sequenced material was expressed TCRB transcripts. Only in-frame clones appear in the TCRdb table, and some are missing; sequencing was by immunoSEQ multiplex PCR. The sample has roughly 150,000 clones; around 8.4% are singletons. No antigen is known for these receptors. The sequenced material came from central memory CD4+ T cells from blood. All receptors derive from a woman under 30 with type 1 diabetes.

The V call is TRBV4-3, the J call TRBJ2-7; the D gene is possibly TRBD1 (6 bases). Germline V gives CDR1 LGHNA, CDR2 YSLEER. Trimming took 0 bases from V and 2 from J, leaving 8 bases between them. The CDR3 runs 14 residues. CDR3 region: CASSQDWGPYEQYF. The CDR3 nucleotides are TGCGCCAGCAGCCAAGATTGGGGGCCCTACGAGCAGTACTTC.

This clone has ten or more counts. The rearrangement joins TRBV4-3 to TRBJ1-4, with D possibly matching TRBD1 (5 bases). V gave up 0 bases and J gave up 5 bases, with 13 bases separating them. CDR3 length: 16 amino acids. Germline-derived CDR1 and CDR2 are LGHNA and YSLEER. CDR3 in amino acids: CASSQDPVGGNEKLFF. The DNA of the CDR3 is TGCGCCAGCAGCCAAGATCCGGTGGGGGGAAATGAAAAACTGTTTTTT.

About this clone itself: Its ends do not fully match the called genes, so a read error is possible. This chain links TRBV7-7 with TRBJ2-1, with TRBD2 matching 15 bases. The CDR3 runs to 15 residues. The germline V gene has CDR1 SSHAT and CDR2 FNYEAQ (reference sequence). The DNA for the CDR3 is TGTGCTAGCAGCCCGGGACTAGCGGGAGGATTGGGACAGTTCTTC. It is translated as CASSPGLAGGLGQFF.

The chain joins TRBV28 to TRBJ1-2; perhaps TRBD1 as D (6 bases). This CDR3 has 14 amino acids. V lost 11 bases to trimming and J lost 2 bases, with 18 bases between them. Per the germline V gene, CDR1 is MDHEN and CDR2 is SYDVKM. CDR3 bases: TGTGCCGGAAATACGGGACATCTCAACTATGGCTACACCTTC. As protein: CAGNTGHLNYGYTF.

This chain connects TRBV2 to TRBJ1-5, with 8 nucleotides matching TRBD1. In germline, CDR1 is SNHLY, CDR2 FYNNEI. V shed 2 bases, J shed 4 bases, and the junction held 7 bases outside the gene matches. The CDR3 runs 16 residues. CDR3 region: CASSEQGQGSNQPQHF. The CDR3 nucleotides are TGTGCCAGCAGTGAACAAGGACAGGGCTCGAATCAGCCCCAGCATTTT. The full variable domain, completed using reference TRBV2 and TRBJ1-5, is EPEVTQTPSHQVTQMGQEVILRCVPISNHLYFYWYRQILGQKVEFLVSFYNNEISEKSEIFDDQFSVERPDGSNFTLKIRSTKLEDSAMYFCASSEQGQGSNQPQHFGDGTRLSIL.

The rearrangement joins TRBV7-3 to TRBJ2-7; D gene unclear. The CDR3 extends over 13 amino acids. Germline V gene lookup returns CDR1 SGHTA and CDR2 FQGTGA. With 4 bases removed from V and 2 bases from J, the gap between germline ends came to 9 bases. Here the CDR3 reads CASSSLPTYEQYF. In DNA, the CDR3 is TGTGCCAGCAGCTCACTTCCTACCTACGAGCAGTACTTC.

This clone occurred a few times. CDR3 bases: TGTGCCAGCAGGGCAGGGATACCTAATGAAAAACTGTTTTTT. It translates to CASRAGIPNEKLFF. This chain links TRBV27 with TRBJ1-4; TRBD1 might be the D (5 bases). The CDR3 has 14 residues. The ends were cut back, 6 bases at V and 3 bases at J, with 11 bases in the middle. Germline V gene sequence: CDR1 MNHEY, CDR2 SMNVEV (reference sequence).

V usage is TRBV11-2 and J usage is TRBJ1-1; D is ambiguous. V dropped 5 bases and J dropped 3 bases, with 16 bases sitting between them. The CDR3 is 15 amino acids. The germline gives CDR1 SGHAT, CDR2 FQNNGV. Written as DNA, the CDR3 is TGTGCCAGCAGCCCCCGCCGGGGTGGGTACACTGAAGCTTTCTTT. Amino acids: CASSPRRGGYTEAFF.

This clone was seen more than once but under ten times. J is TRBJ1-3 and V is TRBV7-2, with a tentative D call TRBD1 (5 bases). The CDR3 has 16 amino acids. CDR1 SGHTA and CDR2 FQGNSA come from the germline V gene. The V gene lost 5 bases and the J gene lost 1 base, with 15 bases spanning the gap. CDR3 residues: CASSLSGGRSGNTIYF. Here the CDR3 DNA reads TGTGCCAGCAGCCTTAGTGGGGGGAGGTCTGGAAACACCATATATTTT. Combining the CDR3 with reference TRBV7-2 and TRBJ1-3 gives the whole variable domain GAGVSQSPSNKVTEKGKDVELRCDPISGHTALYWYRQSLGQGLEFLIYFQGNSAPDKSGLPSDRFSAERTGGSVSTLTIQRTQQEDSAVYLCASSLSGGRSGNTIYFGEGSWLTVV.

V usage is TRBV29-1 and J usage is TRBJ2-2; 8 nucleotides line up with TRBD2. CDR3 length: 17 amino acids. Germline V gene lookup returns CDR1 SQVTM and CDR2 ANQGSEA. V lost 5 bases to trimming and J lost 4 bases; unmatched junction nucleotides: 15. This chain's CDR3 is CSVPSSNSGTGTGELFF. The CDR3, as DNA: TGCAGCGTTCCGTCCTCAAATAGCGGGACGGGCACCGGGGAGCTGTTTTTT.

The chain carries TRBV30 and TRBJ1-5; maybe TRBD1 (6 bases). The CDR3 contains 13 residues. V lost 5 bases to trimming and J lost 4 bases, with 12 bases between them. Germline CDR1 and CDR2: GTSNPN and SVGIG (reference sequence). This CDR3 is CAWAGAGNQPQHF. DNA for the CDR3: TGTGCCTGGGCGGGGGCGGGGAATCAGCCCCAGCATTTT. Filled out from reference TRBV30 and TRBJ1-5, the complete variable domain reads SQTIHQWPATLVQPVGSPLSLECTVEGTSNPNLYWYRQAAGRGLQLLFYSVGIGQISSEVPQNLSASRPQDRQFILSSKKLLLSDSGFYLCAWAGAGNQPQHFGDGTRLSIL.

This clone has more than one count but fewer than ten. This chain joins TRBV7-8 and TRBJ2-3, with 10 bases matching TRBD2. This CDR3 region has 14 residues. Germline V gene data show CDR1 as SGHVS and CDR2 as FQNEAQ. Losses at the gene ends were 3 bases for V and 7 bases for J; bases not matched to a gene: 4. This CDR3 is CASSFSGGAYTQYF. The CDR3 region has the DNA TGTGCCAGCAGCTTCAGCGGGGGGGCTTATACGCAGTATTTT.

This sequence joins TRBV4-1 and TRBJ1-2, with D unresolved. Germline CDR1 is MGHRA and CDR2 is YSYEKL. The ends were cut back, 0 bases at V and 4 bases at J, with 12 bases in the middle. The CDR3 length is 15 residues. The CDR3 sequence: CASSQDRARGYGYTF. The CDR3 nucleotides read TGCGCCAGCAGCCAAGATCGGGCCCGGGGCTATGGCTACACCTTC.

The table lists this clone with a few counts. The chain links TRBV7-2 to TRBJ1-2; TRBD1 aligns across 7 bases. The J segment lost 4 bases and the V segment lost 6 bases, leaving 5 bases of the junction unmatched. The germline V gene has CDR1 SGHTA and CDR2 FQGNSA. This CDR3 has 13 residues. The CDR3 region is CASSPGTAYGYTF. The DNA for the CDR3 is TGTGCCAGCAGTCCTGGGACAGCCTATGGCTACACCTTC.

The genes are TRBV11-3 and TRBJ2-7; 7 nucleotides agree with TRBD2. The length of the CDR3 is 12 residues. J gave up 7 bases and V 8 bases, and 8 bases lay outside the gene matches. Germline values: CDR1 SGHNT, CDR2 YENEEA. The CDR3, as DNA: TGTGCCAGCGGGTCGCCGGGGGGAGAGCAGTACTTC. Protein sequence: CASGSPGGEQYF. The full variable domain, in which reference TRBV11-3 and TRBJ2-7 provide the parts outside the CDR3, is EAGVVQSPRYKIIEKKQPVAFWCNPISGHNTLYWYLQNLGQGPELLIRYENEEAVDDSQLPKDRFSAERLKGVDSTLKIQPAELGDSAVYLCASGSPGGEQYFGPGTRLTVT.

This clone was seen a handful of times. V and J are TRBV4-3 and TRBJ2-1; weak D call: TRBD2 (6 bases). The CDR3 has 17 residues. From germline, CDR1 is LGHNA and CDR2 YSLEER. Trimming shortened V by 0 bases and J by 1 base, and 13 bases separated the two germline ends. CDR3 bases: TGCGCCAGCAGCCAAGATCAAGTAGCGGAGTCCTACAATGAGCAGTTCTTC. Translated, it gives CASSQDQVAESYNEQFF.

The chain employs TRBV29-1 and TRBJ1-1; D gene uncertain. With 4 bases removed from V and 1 base from J, the gap between germline ends came to 10 bases. The CDR3 length is 13 residues. Germline lookup yields CDR1 SQVTM and CDR2 ANQGSEA. The CDR3 DNA is TGCAGCGTTGGACTCGTACCGAACACTGAAGCTTTCTTT. It yields the protein CSVGLVPNTEAFF.

This clone has just a few counts. The chain is built from TRBV29-1 and TRBJ2-5; 8 nucleotides agree with TRBD2. After removal of 4 bases from V and 7 bases from J, the junction contained 11 bases not matched to a gene. The CDR3 is 14 residues long. Germline V lookup: CDR1 SQVTM, CDR2 ANQGSEA. CDR3 DNA sequence: TGCAGCGTTGCGGGGACTATTGCGGGAGGGACCCAGTACTTC. It encodes CSVAGTIAGGTQYF.